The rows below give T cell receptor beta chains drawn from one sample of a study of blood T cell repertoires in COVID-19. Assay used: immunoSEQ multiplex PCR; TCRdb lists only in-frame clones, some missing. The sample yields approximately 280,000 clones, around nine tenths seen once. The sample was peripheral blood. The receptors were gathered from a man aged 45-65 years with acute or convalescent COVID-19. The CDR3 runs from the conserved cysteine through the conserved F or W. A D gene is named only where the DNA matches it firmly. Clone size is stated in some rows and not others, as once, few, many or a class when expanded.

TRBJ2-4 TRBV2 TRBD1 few CASGQAEAKNIQYF TGTGCCAGTGGACAGGCCGAAGCCAAAAACATTCAGTACTTC
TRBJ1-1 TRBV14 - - CASSPIGGTEAFF TGTGCCAGCAGCCCGATCGGGGGCACTGAAGCTTTCTTT
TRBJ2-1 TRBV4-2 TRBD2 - CASSPVAGGQFF TGTGCCAGCAGCCCCGTGGCGGGGGGCCAGTTCTTC
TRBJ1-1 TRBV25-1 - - CASSQGWEAFF TGTGCCAGCAGCCAGGGTTGGGAAGCTTTCTTT
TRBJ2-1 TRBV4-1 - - CASSQDRTGDEQFF TGCGCCAGCAGCCAAGATAGGACCGGGGATGAGCAGTTCTTC
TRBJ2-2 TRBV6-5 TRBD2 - CASSLLAGDTGELFF TGTGCCAGCAGCCTACTAGCGGGGGACACCGGGGAGCTGTTTTTT
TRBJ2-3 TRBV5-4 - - CATPGQYF TGTGCCACCCCCGGGCAGTATTTT
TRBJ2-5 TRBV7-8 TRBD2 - CASSARGLAGGTAAQYF TGTGCCAGCAGCGCACGGGGACTAGCGGGGGGGACTGCGGCCCAGTACTTC
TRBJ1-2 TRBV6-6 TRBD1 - CASTWGQGGGYTF TGTGCCAGCACCTGGGGACAGGGCGGTGGCTACACCTTC
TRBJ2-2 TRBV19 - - CASSIRGTPTGELFF TGTGCCAGTAGTATAAGAGGGACACCAACCGGGGAGCTGTTTTTT
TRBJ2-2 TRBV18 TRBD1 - CASSPGQETGELFF TGTGCCAGCTCACCGGGACAGGAAACCGGGGAGCTGTTTTTT
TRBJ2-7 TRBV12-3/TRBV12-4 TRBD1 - CASSPDRAEEQYF TGTGCCAGCAGCCCAGACAGGGCTGAAGAGCAGTACTTC
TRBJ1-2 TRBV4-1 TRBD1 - CASSLAAGTENYGYTF TGCGCCAGCAGCCTTGCCGCCGGGACAGAGAATTATGGCTACACCTTC
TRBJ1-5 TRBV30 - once CAWSGRWGDFNQPQHF TGTGCCTGGAGTGGGAGATGGGGGGATTTCAATCAGCCCCAGCATTTT
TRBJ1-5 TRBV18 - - CASSPGVHSNQPQHF TGTGCCAGCTCACCCGGGGTCCATAGCAATCAGCCCCAGCATTTT
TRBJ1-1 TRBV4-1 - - CASSQGHRNTEAFF TGCGCCAGCAGCCAGGGGCATAGGAACACTGAAGCTTTCTTT
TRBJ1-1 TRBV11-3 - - CASSLDGTLNTEAFF TGTGCCAGCAGCTTAGACGGGACACTGAACACTGAAGCTTTCTTT
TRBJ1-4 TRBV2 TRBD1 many CASSATGGKLFF TGTGCCAGCAGCGCCACAGGGGGAAAACTGTTTTTT
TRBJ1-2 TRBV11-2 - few CASSPYYGYTF TGTGCCAGCAGTCCGTACTATGGCTACACCTTC
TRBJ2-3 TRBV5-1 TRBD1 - CASRTGGITDTQYF TGCGCCAGCAGAACAGGGGGCATCACAGATACGCAGTATTTT
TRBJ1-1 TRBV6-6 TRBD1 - CASTHPGRGPTEAFF TGTGCCAGCACCCACCCCGGCAGGGGGCCCACTGAAGCTTTCTTT
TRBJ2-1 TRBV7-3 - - CASSPSLSSYNEQFF TGTGCCAGCAGCCCCTCTCTGAGCTCCTACAATGAGCAGTTCTTC
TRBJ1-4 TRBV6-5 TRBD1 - CASSSRGTGNEKLFF TGTGCCAGCAGCTCCCGAGGGACAGGGAATGAAAAACTGTTTTTT
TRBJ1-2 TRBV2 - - CASSTDRRNYGYTF TGTGCCAGCAGTACCGACAGGAGGAACTATGGCTACACCTTC
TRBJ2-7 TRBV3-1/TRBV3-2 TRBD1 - CASSPNDRDRPYEQYF TGTGCCAGCAGCCCCAACGACCGGGACAGACCCTACGAGCAGTACTTC
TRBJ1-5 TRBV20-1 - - CSASFRGAGQPQHF TGCAGTGCTAGTTTTCGGGGGGCGGGTCAGCCCCAGCATTTT
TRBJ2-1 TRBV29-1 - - CSVLGRPSSYNEQFF TGCAGCGTCTTAGGGAGACCGAGCTCCTACAATGAGCAGTTCTTC
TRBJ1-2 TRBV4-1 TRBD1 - CASSQTGGSDYGYTF TGCGCCAGCAGCCAAACAGGGGGCAGCGACTATGGCTACACCTTC
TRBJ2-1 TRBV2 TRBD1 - CASSRQGVYNEQFF TGTGCCAGCAGTCGGCAGGGGGTCTACAATGAGCAGTTCTTC
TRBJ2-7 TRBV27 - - CASSRGQTTPYEQYF TGTGCCAGCAGCCGAGGACAAACAACTCCCTACGAGCAGTACTTC
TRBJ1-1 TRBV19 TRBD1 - CASNLQGGNTEAFF TGTGCCAGTAACTTACAGGGGGGGAACACTGAAGCTTTCTTT
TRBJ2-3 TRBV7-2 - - CASRTSADTQYF TGTGCCAGCCGGACTTCCGCAGATACGCAGTATTTT
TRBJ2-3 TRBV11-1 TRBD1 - CASSARDRGPGDTQYF TGTGCCAGCAGCGCACGGGACAGGGGGCCTGGAGATACGCAGTATTTT
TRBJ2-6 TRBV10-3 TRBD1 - CAISYDRVSGANVLTF TGTGCCATCAGCTACGACAGGGTCTCTGGGGCCAACGTCCTGACTTTC
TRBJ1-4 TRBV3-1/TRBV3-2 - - CASSPGGAGDEKLFF TGTGCCAGCAGCCCGGGGGGGGCGGGAGATGAAAAACTGTTTTTT
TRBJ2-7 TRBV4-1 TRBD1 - CASSLGTGVTYEQYF TGCGCCAGCAGCCTGGGGACAGGGGTTACCTACGAGCAGTACTTC
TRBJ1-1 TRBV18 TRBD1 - CASSVQGAQEAFF TGTGCCAGCTCAGTACAGGGGGCCCAGGAAGCTTTCTTT
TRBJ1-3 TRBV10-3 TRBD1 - CAISEKQGGDTIYF TGTGCCATCAGTGAGAAACAGGGGGGAGACACCATATATTTT
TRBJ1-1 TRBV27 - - CASSFIAERGGAFF TGTGCCAGCAGTTTTATTGCCGAACGAGGGGGAGCTTTCTTT
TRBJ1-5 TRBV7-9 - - CASSSEGNQPQHF TGTGCCAGCAGCTCAGAGGGCAATCAGCCCCAGCATTTT
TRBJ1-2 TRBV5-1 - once CASSLQERGGYTF TGCGCCAGCAGCTTACAGGAAAGGGGTGGCTACACCTTC